This T cell receptor (beta chain) was obtained from a study of T cell repertoires in cytomegalovirus infection. V shed 5 bases and J 7 bases; nucleotides not matched to a gene: 2. The V gene's germline CDR1 is MNHEY and CDR2 SMNVEV (reference sequence). This CDR3 contains 12 residues. Study-wide findings and caveats: Pooled public TCR beta family frequency picked out CMV carriers with the relevant HLA. What dominated the ex vivo response were HLA-C-restricted CMV-specific TCR beta clonotypes.

TCRdb processed the reads anew with MiXCR; each CDR3 protein has one entry. The repertoire holds 560,000 or so distinct CDR3 sequences, with more than 15% as singletons. A word on this clonotype: No antigen is known for it.

The chain couples TRBV27 to TRBJ1-2, with 9 bases matching TRBD1. The specimen was CD8+ T cells from PBMCs. The sequence was obtained from a human donor in good health (CMV status not recorded). Some clones in this sample may be carry-over from other donors' samples. CDR3 sequence: CASSTGGAGYTF. CDR3 sequence (DNA): TGTGCCAGCAGTACAGGGGGCGCTGGCTACACCTTC.